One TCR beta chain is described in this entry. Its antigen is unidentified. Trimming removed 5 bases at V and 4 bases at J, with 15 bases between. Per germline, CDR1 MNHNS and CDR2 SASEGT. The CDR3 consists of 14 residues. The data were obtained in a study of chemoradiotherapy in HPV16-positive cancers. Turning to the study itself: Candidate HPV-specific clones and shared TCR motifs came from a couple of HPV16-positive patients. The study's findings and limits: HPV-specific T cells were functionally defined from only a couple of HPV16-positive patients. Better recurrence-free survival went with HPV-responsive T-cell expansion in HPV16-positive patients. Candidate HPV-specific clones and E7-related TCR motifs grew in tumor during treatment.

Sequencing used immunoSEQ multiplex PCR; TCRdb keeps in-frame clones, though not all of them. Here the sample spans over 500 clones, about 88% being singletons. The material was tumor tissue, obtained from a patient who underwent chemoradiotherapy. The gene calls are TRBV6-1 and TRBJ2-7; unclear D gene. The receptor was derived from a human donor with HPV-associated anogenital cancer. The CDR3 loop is CASSKSMDGYEQYF. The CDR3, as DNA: TGTGCCAGCAGTAAAAGCATGGATGGTTACGAGCAGTACTTC.